The TCR beta chain under discussion was sequenced for a study of T cells in Graves' hyperthyroidism and ophthalmopathy. Points on this clonotype: Its antigen remains unknown.

The CDR3 is 13 amino acids. V lost 5 bases, J lost 7 bases, and 7 bases stayed unmatched. Germline lookup yields CDR1 SQVTM and CDR2 ANQGSEA. RNA transcripts served as the template for amplifying TCR beta CDR3 regions. The HTBI primer set served for first-round RT-PCR of the TCR CDR3. TCRdb processed the multiplex PCR reads anew with MiXCR; each CDR3 protein has one entry. The repertoire has almost 600,000 distinct CDR3 sequences, about half of them found once; the top ten carry around 8%. The study, taken as a whole, reports: It was a median about seven months before onset that the model predicted ophthalmopathy. Ophthalmopathy was separated from stable hyperthyroidism by a 13 V-J model. Blood shared most expanded thyroid clonotypes above 0.001.

Stable disease denoted Graves' hyperthyroidism without ophthalmopathy progression within 18 months. Sample: peripheral blood or thyroid tissue (not recorded which). The TCR comes from a young woman with Graves' hyperthyroidism. The gene calls are TRBV29-1 and TRBJ2-2; 7 bases line up with TRBD1. CDR3 bases: TGCAGCGTTAGACAGGGTGTTCACGGGGAGCTGTTTTTT. Its translation: CSVRQGVHGELFF.